Shown below are 27 T cell receptor beta chains from a single sample sequenced in a study of T cell repertoires in cytomegalovirus infection. TCRdb redid the calling of the reads with MiXCR, one entry per CDR3 protein. The sample carries some 800,000 distinct CDR3 sequences, about 28% recorded once. No antigen has been assigned to these receptors. This specimen was cultured CD8+ T cells from PBMCs, taken from culture after CMV antigen stimulation. The receptors derive from a human donor in good health (CMV status not recorded). Some clones in this sample may be carry-over from other donors' samples.

The chain combines TRBV7-8 with TRBJ1-1, with 7 bases that match TRBD1. Trimming cost V 6 bases and J 4 bases; bases outside gene matches: 8. The germline V gene has CDR1 SGHVS and CDR2 FQNEAQ. There are 14 residues in the CDR3. The CDR3 DNA is TGTGCCAGCAGTTACAAACAGGGGAGCACTGAAGCTTTCTTT. It is translated as CASSYKQGSTEAFF.

This clonotype was found many times. The genes are TRBV7-9 and TRBJ1-4; TRBD1 might be the D (5 bases). The V end lost 5 bases, the J end lost 5 bases, and 12 bases lay between the germline ends. CDR1 and CDR2 from the germline V gene are SEHNR and FQNEAQ (reference sequence). This CDR3 region has 14 residues. CDR3 DNA: TGTGCCAGCAGCGGGACTTGGGAAAATGAAAAACTGTTTTTT. Protein product: CASSGTWENEKLFF.

The gene calls are TRBV12-3 or TRBV12-4 and TRBJ2-5, with a possible D match to TRBD1 (5 bases). Deletions cut 5 bases from V and 5 bases from J, with 21 bases between. This CDR3 is 16 amino acids long. The CDR3 spells CASSARGHLGGETQYF. Here the CDR3 DNA reads TGTGCCAGCAGTGCCCGAGGACACCTTGGTGGGGAGACCCAGTACTTC.

This clonotype was counted many times. The chain carries TRBV7-6 and TRBJ1-2; tentatively, D is TRBD1 (6 bases). V was pared by 5 bases and J by 7 bases, with 17 bases between. Germline assignment: CDR1 SGHVS and CDR2 FNYEAQ. The CDR3 runs to 14 residues. The CDR3 loop is CASSLGGTGSGYTF. CDR3 DNA sequence: TGTGCCAGCAGCCTGGGTGGCACAGGGAGTGGCTACACCTTC.

This clonotype came up a few times. The chain recombines TRBV4-1 with TRBJ1-2, with a weak D call TRBD1 (6 bases). Between the trimmed V and J ends, which lost 1 base and 0 bases, there was a span of 21 bases. Looked up from germline, CDR1 is MGHRA and CDR2 is YSYEKL. This CDR3 comprises 19 residues. The CDR3 sequence is CASSQAGVGQGRPNYGYTF. Here the CDR3 DNA reads TGCGCCAGCAGCCAAGCCGGGGTTGGGCAGGGGAGACCTAACTATGGCTACACCTTC.

The V and J genes are TRBV25-1 and TRBJ1-2; possible D gene TRBD1, 5 bases. V shed 8 bases and J shed 4 bases, with 14 bases lying between them. The CDR3 spans 13 residues. Germline assignment: CDR1 MGHDK and CDR2 SYGVNS. The CDR3 nucleotides read TGTGCCAGCTGGGGGGGGGTCGTCTATGGCTACACCTTC. Protein: CASWGGVVYGYTF.

V and J are TRBV7-2 and TRBJ2-1; D is unresolved. The CDR3 spans 12 residues. The germline V gene has CDR1 SGHTA and CDR2 FQGNSA. V was clipped by 2 bases and J by 8 bases, with 7 bases between them. The CDR3 sequence is CASSLYEDEQFF. The CDR3 bases are TGTGCCAGCAGCTTATATGAGGATGAGCAGTTCTTC.

This clonotype was detected a few times. The chain combines TRBV5-1 with TRBJ2-1, with D maybe TRBD1 (6 bases). The CDR3 is made up of 17 amino acids. Trimming took off 4 bases at V and 0 bases at J, with 17 bases between the two ends. CDR1 is SGHRS, CDR2 YFSETQ, per germline. The CDR3 here is CASSPTGTTSSYNEQFF. CDR3 nucleotides: TGCGCCAGCAGCCCAACCGGGACAACCAGCTCCTACAATGAGCAGTTCTTC.

There are a few counts of this clonotype. V usage is TRBV4-1 and J usage is TRBJ2-1; D unresolved. The CDR3 has 16 residues. CDR1 MGHRA and CDR2 YSYEKL come from the germline V gene. With 4 bases removed from V and 0 bases from J, the gap between germline ends came to 13 bases. CDR3 in amino acids: CASSLRAVSSYNEQFF. The DNA for the CDR3 is TGCGCCAGCAGCCTACGGGCGGTCAGCTCCTACAATGAGCAGTTCTTC.

This clonotype appeared a few times. The chain joins TRBV27 to TRBJ1-6, with D unresolved. The CDR3 sequence is 15 residues long. V was shortened by 5 bases and J by 5 bases, with 13 bases between the two germline ends. The germline V gene has CDR1 MNHEY and CDR2 SMNVEV (reference sequence). The CDR3 loop is CASSDAAANNSPLHF. In nucleotides, the CDR3 is TGTGCCAGCAGTGACGCAGCGGCGAATAATTCACCCCTCCACTTT.

This sequence joins TRBV7-2 and TRBJ2-5; maybe TRBD1 (5 bases). The ends were cut back, 1 base at V and 5 bases at J, with 11 bases in the middle. The CDR3 sequence is 14 residues long. Germline V gene lookup returns CDR1 SGHTA and CDR2 FQGNSA. DNA of the CDR3: TGTGCCAGCAGCTTAGTTTGGGCAGGGGAGACCCAGTACTTC. Amino acid sequence: CASSLVWAGETQYF.

In this sample, this clonotype turned up many times. The chain uses TRBV12-3 or TRBV12-4 and TRBJ1-2; D is perhaps TRBD1 (5 bases). The CDR3 is 14 amino acids. Trimming removed 7 bases from V and 4 bases from J, with 16 bases in between. CDR3 sequence: CASTLHGTGYGYTF. The CDR3, as DNA: TGTGCCAGCACACTACATGGGACCGGCTATGGCTACACCTTC.

The gene calls are TRBV5-8 and TRBJ2-1, with 8 positions matching TRBD2. The length of the CDR3 is 18 residues. V was clipped by 0 bases and J by 4 bases; unmatched bases: 12. Germline lookup yields CDR1 SGHTS and CDR2 YDEGEE. Here the CDR3 DNA reads TGTGCCAGCAGCTTGGATGGGTCGCAGCGGGGGCCATACAATGAGCAGTTCTTC. The encoded protein is CASSLDGSQRGPYNEQFF.

This clonotype was seen ten or more times. The chain uses TRBV12-5 and TRBJ2-1; 9 nucleotides align to TRBD1. The V gene end was trimmed by 9 bases and the J gene end by 7 bases; junction bases not matched to a gene: 1. Germline CDR1 is LGHNT and CDR2 is FRNRAP. The CDR3 runs to 11 residues. CDR3 bases: TGTGCTAGCGGACAGGGGAATGAGCAGTTCTTC. This gives the protein CASGQGNEQFF.

In this sample, this clonotype turned up a few times. The V call is TRBV3-1, the J call TRBJ2-1; 7 nucleotides align to TRBD1. V shed 4 bases, J shed 3 bases, and the junction held 12 bases outside the gene matches. CDR3 size: 17 residues. Germline V gives CDR1 LGHDT, CDR2 YNNKEL (reference sequence). CDR3: CASSRFHRDSLYNEQFF. In DNA form, the CDR3 reads TGTGCCAGCAGCCGATTTCACCGGGACAGTCTCTACAATGAGCAGTTCTTC.

The chain couples TRBV11-1 to TRBJ2-5; perhaps TRBD1 as D (6 bases). The CDR3 has 15 residues. V was cut by 4 bases and J by 1 base, with 13 bases left in between. CDR1 and CDR2 from the germline V gene are SGHAT and FQDESV (reference sequence). The CDR3 region is CASSSRQALQETQYF. In DNA form, the CDR3 reads TGTGCCAGCAGCTCAAGACAGGCCCTCCAAGAGACCCAGTACTTC.

The rearrangement uses TRBV4-2 and TRBJ1-4; the D is unclear. V lost 0 bases and J lost 6, with 11 bases in between. Germline V gene data show CDR1 as LGHNA and CDR2 as YNFKEQ. The CDR3 is made up of 15 amino acids. This chain's CDR3 is CASSQDGVEDEKLFF. CDR3 coding DNA: TGTGCCAGCAGCCAAGATGGGGTAGAGGATGAAAAACTGTTTTTT.

This clonotype came up many times. The chain carries TRBV7-6 and TRBJ2-5; either TRBD1 or TRBD2 may fit D (5 bases each). The CDR3 loop spans 14 amino acids. V lost 1 base and J lost 5, with 11 bases in between. Looked up from germline, CDR1 is SGHVS and CDR2 is FNYEAQ. In DNA form, the CDR3 reads TGTGCCAGCAGCTTAGGAGGGGACGGGGAGACCCAGTACTTC. Encoded protein: CASSLGGDGETQYF.

The chain couples TRBV7-9 to TRBJ1-2; D not resolved. Trimming left V 2 bases short and J 6 bases short, with 16 bases between. The CDR3 is 15 residues long. Germline V gene lookup returns CDR1 SEHNR and CDR2 FQNEAQ (reference sequence). CDR3 region: CASSLSFGRFDGYTF. CDR3 sequence (DNA): TGTGCCAGCAGCTTATCCTTTGGAAGGTTCGATGGCTACACCTTC.

This clonotype was seen more than once but under ten times. The chain uses TRBV10-3 and TRBJ2-1; 9 positions agree with TRBD1. Trimming cost V 0 bases and J 3 bases; bases outside gene matches: 0. The CDR3 is 15 residues long. The germline CDR1 and CDR2 sequences are ENHRY and SYGVKD. Here the CDR3 reads CAISESGQGYNEQFF. For the CDR3, the DNA is TGTGCCATCAGTGAGTCGGGACAGGGCTACAATGAGCAGTTCTTC.

This clonotype was found a few times. V is TRBV2 and J is TRBJ2-3; D possibly corresponds to TRBD2 (6 bases). This CDR3 has 14 residues. CDR1 is SNHLY, CDR2 FYNNEI, per germline. The V end was cut by 6 bases, the J end by 2 bases, with 12 bases between. The CDR3 reads CASRGGDSTDTQYF. In DNA, the CDR3 is TGTGCCAGCAGGGGAGGCGATTCCACAGATACGCAGTATTTT.

CDR3 protein: CASSYSGPTNEKLFF. CDR3 nucleotide sequence: TGTGCCAGCAGTTACTCGGGGCCAACTAATGAAAAACTGTTTTTT. The chain is built from TRBV6-5 and TRBJ1-4, with a weak D call TRBD1 (5 bases). V was pared by 0 bases and J by 0 bases, with 5 bases between. The V gene's germline CDR1 is MNHEY and CDR2 SVGAGI. The CDR3 is made up of 15 amino acids.

Turning to this clonotype: Compared with germline, one end of the junction differs, possibly owing to a read error. The rearrangement joins TRBV19 to TRBJ1-5; D not resolved. CDR3 length: 12 amino acids. Germline V gene sequence: CDR1 LNHDA, CDR2 SQIVND (reference sequence). The CDR3 region is CASSPRNRPQHF. The CDR3 DNA is TGTGCCAGTAGCCCGAGAAATCGGCCCCAGCATTTT.

This clonotype has more than one count but fewer than ten. The CDR3 loop is CASSLGRMSSGETQYF. For the CDR3, the DNA is TGTGCCAGCAGCTTAGGTCGCATGTCTTCTGGGGAGACCCAGTACTTC. The V gene is TRBV7-9, the J gene TRBJ2-5; D not resolved. There are 16 residues in the CDR3. V shed 1 base and J shed 5 bases, with 17 bases lying between them. Germline V gene sequence: CDR1 SEHNR, CDR2 FQNEAQ (reference sequence).

V and J are TRBV6-2 or TRBV6-3 and TRBJ2-7; a weak D match, TRBD1 (6 bases). The CDR3 has 12 residues. Germline CDR1 and CDR2: MNHEY and SVGEGT. Trimming took off 4 bases at V and 6 bases at J, with 10 bases between the two ends. In nucleotides, the CDR3 is TGTGCCAGCAGTTCTGGGACACTCGAGCAGTACGTC. It encodes CASSSGTLEQYV.

This clonotype has only a few counts. The genes are TRBV7-9 and TRBJ2-3, with unresolved D. Trimming left V 5 bases short and J 5 bases short, with 11 bases between. Germline lookup yields CDR1 SEHNR and CDR2 FQNEAQ (reference sequence). The CDR3 is 13 residues long. The CDR3 DNA is TGTGCCAGCAGCCCCCCACAAAAAGATACGCAGTATTTT. This sequence encodes CASSPPQKDTQYF. Combining the CDR3 with reference TRBV7-9 and TRBJ2-3 gives the whole variable domain DTGVSQNPRHKITKRGQNVTFRCDPISEHNRLYWYRQTLGQGPEFLTYFQNEAQLEKSRLLSDRFSAERPKGSFSTLEIQRTEQGDSAMYLCASSPPQKDTQYFGPGTRLTVL.

The chain combines TRBV12-3 or TRBV12-4 with TRBJ2-1; D tentatively fits TRBD1 or TRBD2 (5 bases each). The ends were cut back, 5 bases at V and 14 bases at J, with 19 bases in the middle. The CDR3 is 13 residues long. Here the CDR3 reads CASSISPGRREFF. The CDR3 region has the DNA TGTGCCAGCAGTATCTCTCCGGGACGCCGGGAGTTCTTC.